This entry lists 21 T cell receptor beta chains sequenced from one sample in a study of immune heterogeneity within non-small cell lung tumors. The template for each sample was roughly 600 ng of genomic DNA, which had been extracted from bulk tumor tissue. Biopsy collection occurred during surgery, with several far-apart biopsies per primary tumor. Those enrolled were patients newly diagnosed with untreated non-small cell lung cancer and undergoing curative surgery. TCR beta CDR3 regions came from multiplex PCR with 32 forward V and 13 reverse J primers. In TCRdb, the multiplex PCR reads were re-called with MiXCR into one record per CDR3 protein. The table lists fewer than 14,000 distinct CDR3 sequences, just under 30% of them singletons, with less than 25% in the top ten. The sample taken for sequencing was lung tumor tissue. Receptors originate from a woman aged 50 to 65 with non-small cell lung cancer.

J is TRBJ2-7 and V is TRBV29-1, with D hard to call. Germline V gene sequence: CDR1 SQVTM, CDR2 ANQGSEA. The CDR3 loop spans 11 amino acids. Trimming left V 3 bases short and J 3 bases short, with 6 bases between. This CDR3 reads CSVEGSYEQYF. The DNA for the CDR3 is TGCAGCGTTGAGGGCAGCTACGAGCAGTACTTC.

At least ten counts were recorded for this clonotype. This rearrangement joins TRBV29-1 to TRBJ2-7; D not resolved. Germline V lookup: CDR1 SQVTM, CDR2 ANQGSEA. V lost 4 bases to trimming and J lost 2 bases, with 12 bases between them. This CDR3 contains 13 residues. CDR3 coding DNA: TGCAGCGTTGTGCGGCAGAATGCCTACGAGCAGTACTTC. Translated, it gives CSVVRQNAYEQYF.

The gene calls are TRBV10-3 and TRBJ2-7; 8 bases align to TRBD1. The V gene's germline CDR1 is ENHRY and CDR2 SYGVKD. The trim removed 6 bases at V and 0 bases at J, leaving 7 bases unmatched. The CDR3 is 15 amino acids. The CDR3 DNA sequence: TGTGCCATCAGGGAGACAGGGGTTGGCTCCTACGAGCAGTACTTC. Translation: CAIRETGVGSYEQYF.

As for this clonotype: A much larger clone is a single base away; this may be a read error. The J gene is TRBJ2-3, the V gene TRBV7-2, with 11 bases matching TRBD2. The CDR3 sequence is 16 residues long. In germline, CDR1 is SGHTA, CDR2 FQGNSA. The CDR3 protein is CASSPRLAGLADMQYF. CDR3 coding DNA: TGTGCCAGCAGCCCCCGACTAGCGGGGCTGGCAGATATGCAGTATTTT.

This chain connects TRBV25-1 to TRBJ2-5; TRBD1 matches 8 bases. Germline-derived CDR1 and CDR2 are MGHDK and SYGVNS. The CDR3 loop spans 13 amino acids. The trim removed 5 bases at V and 4 bases at J, leaving 3 bases unmatched. CDR3 DNA: TGTGCCAGCAGTCCAGGGGGCGGAGAGACCCAGTACTTC. This gives the protein CASSPGGGETQYF.

This clonotype was detected a few times. In nucleotides, the CDR3 is TGTGCCACCAGAGCGGGAGACACCGGGGAGCTGTTTTTT. It encodes CATRAGDTGELFF. This chain uses TRBV24-1 with TRBJ2-2, with 8 bases matching TRBD2. The V gene's germline CDR1 is KGHDR and CDR2 SFDVKD. This CDR3 spans 13 amino acids. V lost 7 bases and J lost 3; bases outside the gene matches: 0.

This clonotype was seen ten or more times. The genes are TRBV4-1 and TRBJ1-4; D ambiguous. CDR3 length: 15 residues. V gave up 3 bases and J gave up 7 bases, with 15 bases separating them. Germline V gene sequence: CDR1 MGHRA, CDR2 YSYEKL. CDR3: CASSHSGSRGEKLFF. The CDR3 DNA reads as TGCGCCAGCAGCCATTCTGGGTCCCGGGGTGAAAAACTGTTTTTT.

In its sample, this clonotype ranks as medium-sized. This rearrangement joins TRBV20-1 to TRBJ1-2; TRBD1 might be the D (6 bases). Germline values: CDR1 DFQATT, CDR2 SNEGSKA (reference sequence). The CDR3 length is 11 residues. The CDR3 nucleotides read TGCAGCCTACAGGGTCTGGGTGGCTACACCTTC. It yields the protein CSLQGLGGYTF.

About this clonotype: Given a much more abundant clone one base away, this may be a read error. V and J are TRBV24-1 and TRBJ2-1; TRBD2 matches 8 bases. Germline CDR1 KGHDR, CDR2 SFDVKD. This CDR3 region has 15 residues. CDR3 sequence: CSTSEIAGKYNEQFF. Here the CDR3 DNA reads TGTTCCACCAGTGAAATAGCGGGGAAATACAATGAGCAGTTCTTC.

The chain is built from TRBV7-9 and TRBJ1-3; D ambiguous. The V gene lost 6 bases and the J gene lost 0 bases, with 15 bases spanning the gap. CDR1 SEHNR and CDR2 FQNEAQ come from the germline V gene (reference sequence). This CDR3 region has 16 residues. The CDR3 DNA reads TGTGCCAGCAGTTTATGGACGGGGTCCTCTGGAAACACCATATATTTT. Its translation is CASSLWTGSSGNTIYF.

With regard to this clonotype: The junction differs from germline at one of its ends, possibly a read error. The rearrangement uses TRBV18 and TRBJ2-3; 7 nucleotides agree with TRBD2. The CDR3 spans 14 residues. The V gene's germline CDR1 is KGHSH and CDR2 LQKENI. In DNA form, the CDR3 reads TGTGCCAGCTTACCACGGGGGGATACAGATACGCAGTATTTT. Translation: CASLPRGDTDTQYF.

The chain uses TRBV12-3 or TRBV12-4 and TRBJ2-5; possible D gene TRBD2, 6 bases. V lost 5 bases to trimming and J lost 5 bases, with 18 bases between them. This CDR3 spans 15 amino acids. CDR3 protein: CASSHGSPREETQYF. The DNA for the CDR3 is TGTGCCAGCAGTCACGGGAGTCCGAGGGAGGAGACCCAGTACTTC.

This clonotype has just a few counts. The J gene is TRBJ2-5, the V gene TRBV25-1; no firm D call. The CDR3 is made up of 13 amino acids. V was cut by 1 base and J by 3 bases, with 6 bases left in between. Germline V CDR1 and CDR2: MGHDK, SYGVNS. The CDR3 region has the DNA TGTGCCAGCAGTGAATTCTTAGAAGAGACCCAGTACTTC. The encoded protein is CASSEFLEETQYF.

This clonotype turned up a few times. The rearrangement joins TRBV6-2 or TRBV6-3 to TRBJ2-3; TRBD2 matches 11 bases. Trimming at V came to 6 bases and at J to 1 base, leaving 12 bases not matched to a gene. Germline loops: CDR1 MNHEY, CDR2 SVGEGT. The CDR3 is 18 residues long. The CDR3 loop is CASSRTLLAGGGTDTQYF. CDR3 bases: TGTGCCAGCAGCCGAACCCTCCTAGCGGGGGGAGGCACAGATACGCAGTATTTT.

The rearrangement uses TRBV20-1 and TRBJ2-1, with TRBD2 identical over 10 bases. The CDR3 extends over 13 amino acids. Germline V CDR1 and CDR2: DFQATT, SNEGSKA (reference sequence). With V trimmed by 5 bases and J by 8 bases, 6 bases remained unmatched. The CDR3 region has the DNA TGCAGTGCTGTGGGGACTAGCGAATATGAGCAGTTCTTC. Translating it yields CSAVGTSEYEQFF.

The V and J genes are TRBV29-1 and TRBJ2-1; 7 bases match TRBD2. The CDR3 has 16 amino acids. Germline-derived CDR1 and CDR2 are SQVTM and ANQGSEA. Trimming at V came to 6 bases and at J to 5 bases, leaving 16 bases not matched to a gene. CDR3 in amino acids: CSVLPRASGFNNEQFF. The CDR3 DNA reads TGCAGCGTCCTCCCTCGGGCTAGCGGCTTCAACAATGAGCAGTTCTTC.

This clonotype has just a few counts. The CDR3 sequence: CASSPFRQGSISGANVLTF. As DNA, the CDR3 is TGTGCCAGCTCACCCTTCAGACAGGGGAGCATCTCTGGGGCCAACGTCCTGACTTTC. V is TRBV18 and J is TRBJ2-6; 8 bases fit TRBD1. Per germline, CDR1 KGHSH and CDR2 LQKENI. Trimming at V came to 3 bases and at J to 0 bases, leaving 10 bases not matched to a gene. The CDR3 extends over 19 amino acids.

As for this clonotype: A read error may be the cause here, since a much bigger clone is one base away. J is TRBJ1-2 and V is TRBV4-2; a weak D match, TRBD1 (5 bases). The CDR3 totals 16 residues. V gave up 4 bases and J gave up 2 bases, with 17 bases separating them. Looked up from germline, CDR1 is LGHNA and CDR2 is YNFKEQ. CDR3 DNA: TGTGCCAGCAGCCCGGGGGGGGTAGCCGGCAACTATGGCTACACCTTC. Translated, it gives CASSPGGVAGNYGYTF.

The chain has TRBV7-9 and TRBJ1-5; D might be TRBD1 (5 bases). CDR1 SEHNR and CDR2 FQNEAQ come from the germline V gene (reference sequence). The CDR3 extends over 12 amino acids. V was cut by 3 bases and J by 7 bases, with 7 bases left in between. The CDR3 sequence is CASSLTAQPQHF. The CDR3 bases are TGTGCCAGCAGCTTGACAGCGCAGCCCCAGCATTTT.

By share, this clonotype ranks as medium-sized (0.01 to 0.1%). This chain links TRBV5-1 with TRBJ2-7; 9 bases agree with TRBD1. The J segment lost 3 bases and the V segment lost 7 bases, leaving 8 bases of the junction unmatched. CDR3 length: 14 amino acids. Germline CDR1 and CDR2: SGHRS and YFSETQ. The CDR3 nucleotides read TGCGCCAGCCGCCAACCGACAGGGGGCTACGAGCAGTACTTC. It yields the protein CASRQPTGGYEQYF.

This clonotype is labeled as medium-sized. The chain links TRBV7-9 to TRBJ1-2; TRBD1 aligns across 12 bases. The CDR3 extends over 16 amino acids. V lost 5 bases, J lost 2 bases, and 6 bases stayed unmatched. The germline V gene encodes CDR1 SEHNR and CDR2 FQNEAQ (reference sequence). The DNA of the CDR3 is TGTGCCAGCAGCCGAGGGACAGGGGGCGGGAACTATGGCTACACCTTC. Its protein is CASSRGTGGGNYGYTF. Supplemented by reference TRBV7-9 and TRBJ1-2, the full variable domain reads DTGVSQNPRHKITKRGQNVTFRCDPISEHNRLYWYRQTLGQGPEFLTYFQNEAQLEKSRLLSDRFSAERPKGSFSTLEIQRTEQGDSAMYLCASSRGTGGGNYGYTFGSGTRLTVV.